Only a few counts were recorded for the clone carrying this T cell receptor beta chain. The antigen is not known. These data originate in a study of identical twins. Study-wide findings and caveats: Memory repertoires showed no such pattern, whereas abundant cord blood beta clonotypes carried fewer insertions. Excess twin sharing in beta out-of-frame sequences was weaker.

TCRdb re-called the 5' RACE reads with MiXCR, one entry per CDR3 protein. The data show about 890,000 distinct CDR3 sequences, 12% seen once. V lost 7 bases, J lost 3 bases, and 8 bases stayed unmatched. From germline, CDR1 is LGHNT and CDR2 FRNRAP. This CDR3 region has 15 residues. These data were likewise used in another study, on yellow fever vaccine responses in identical twins. That report notes: A vaccine T cell response that seemed partly convergent and partly personalized was reported in twins.

This clonotype was obtained from a woman aged 18-29 years in good health. The sample consisted of PBMCs. V usage is TRBV12-5 and J usage is TRBJ2-2, with 7 positions matching TRBD1. CDR3 loop: CASAQIQGDTGELFF. The CDR3 DNA sequence: TGTGCTAGTGCTCAGATCCAGGGGGACACCGGGGAGCTGTTTTTT.